These 30 T cell receptor beta chains originate from one sample sequenced in a study of immune heterogeneity within non-small cell lung tumors. Bulk tumor gDNA, 500 to 700 ng per sample, served as the TCR template. Several biopsies per primary tumor, spaced far apart, were taken during surgery. Patients with untreated, newly diagnosed non-small cell lung cancer underwent curative surgery. Multiplex PCR relied on 32 V and 13 J primers to amplify TCR beta CDR3. TCRdb analysed the multiplex PCR reads with MiXCR anew, one entry per CDR3 protein. Here the sample spans tens of thousands of distinct CDR3 sequences, 25% to 30% being singletons. Material for sequencing was lung tumor tissue. The receptors come from a middle-aged man with non-small cell lung cancer.

Remarks on this clonotype: This may arise from a read error, as a much more abundant clone is one base away. The CDR3 DNA reads TGCGCCAGCAGCGCCCGACAGGAACAGTTCTTC. Protein product: CASSARQEQFF. The V gene is TRBV5-1, the J gene TRBJ2-1, with a possible D match to TRBD1 (6 bases). The germline CDR1 and CDR2 sequences are SGHRS and YFSETQ. The CDR3 has 11 amino acids. Trimming pared 4 bases from V and 13 bases from J, leaving 12 bases between.

Of note for this clonotype: One end of the junction fails to match germline, which may point to a read error. This chain uses TRBV19 with TRBJ2-1; D is unclear. In germline, CDR1 is LNHDA, CDR2 SQIVND (reference sequence). The CDR3 loop spans 16 amino acids. The CDR3, as DNA: TGTGCCAGTAGTCGAGAAGCGAGCAGCCTCTACAATAAGCAGTTCTTC. Protein product: CASSREASSLYNKQFF.

Remarks on this clonotype: A much larger clone lies one base from this, so it may be a read error. V usage is TRBV6-5 and J usage is TRBJ2-7; TRBD1 agrees at 9 bases. The germline V gene has CDR1 MNHEY and CDR2 SVGAGI. There are 15 residues in the CDR3. This CDR3 is CVSSYPRGQGHEQYF. The CDR3 nucleotides are TGTGTCAGCAGTTACCCAAGGGGACAGGGTCACGAGCAGTACTTC.

This chain joins TRBV7-2 and TRBJ2-7, with TRBD1 matching over 8 bases. CDR1 and CDR2 from the germline V gene are SGHTA and FQGNSA. Trimming took 3 bases from V and 1 from J; bases not matched to a gene: 5. The CDR3 loop spans 15 amino acids. CDR3: CASSFLQGESYEQYF. The CDR3 DNA reads as TGTGCCAGCAGCTTCTTACAGGGGGAGTCCTACGAGCAGTACTTC.

As concerns this clonotype: A read error is likely, as this CDR3 ends without the conserved phenylalanine or tryptophan. The V gene is TRBV19, the J gene TRBJ1-2; D is ambiguous. The CDR3 loop spans 13 amino acids. Germline CDR1 reads LNHDA; CDR2 reads SQIVND (reference sequence). V was clipped by 0 bases and J by 5 bases, with 7 bases between them. The CDR3 spells CASSIEGGYGYTL. The CDR3 DNA is TGTGCCAGTAGTATAGAAGGCGGATATGGCTACACCCTC.

Concerning this clonotype: Relative to the germline gene, one junction end is altered; a read error may explain this. This chain joins TRBV27 and TRBJ1-5; D ambiguous. In germline, CDR1 is MNHEY, CDR2 SMNVEV (reference sequence). This CDR3 spans 13 amino acids. CDR3 in amino acids: CVSSLESGQPQHF. The CDR3 coding sequence is TGTGTCAGCAGTTTAGAGAGTGGCCAGCCCCAGCATTTT.

The V and J genes are TRBV7-2 and TRBJ2-3, with 7 bases lining up with TRBD1. Trimming at V came to 5 bases and at J to 0 bases, leaving 2 bases not matched to a gene. CDR1 is SGHTA, CDR2 FQGNSA, per germline. The CDR3 spans 14 residues. DNA of the CDR3: TGTGCCAGCAGCCCGGGACAGAGCACAGATACGCAGTATTTT. It codes for CASSPGQSTDTQYF.

The rearrangement uses TRBV11-3 and TRBJ2-1; 10 bases map to TRBD2. The CDR3 is 16 residues long. CDR1 is SGHNT and CDR2 is YENEEA in the germline V gene. V trimming: 5 bases; J trimming: 5 bases; junction bases outside the gene matches: 9. The CDR3 here is CASSRRTSGLHNEQFF. The DNA for the CDR3 is TGTGCCAGCAGCCGCAGGACTAGCGGACTCCACAATGAGCAGTTCTTC. Looking up the rest from reference TRBV11-3 and TRBJ2-1 gives the full variable domain: EAGVVQSPRYKIIEKKQPVAFWCNPISGHNTLYWYLQNLGQGPELLIRYENEEAVDDSQLPKDRFSAERLKGVDSTLKIQPAELGDSAVYLCASSRRTSGLHNEQFFGPGTRLTVL.

The chain uses TRBV4-3 and TRBJ2-1; 11 bases agree with TRBD2. J gave up 4 bases and V 0 bases, and 8 bases lay outside the gene matches. Germline V gene sequence: CDR1 LGHNA, CDR2 YSLEER. The CDR3 contains 18 residues. The CDR3 loop is CASSQDTSGSLGYNEQFF. The DNA of the CDR3 is TGCGCCAGCAGCCAAGATACTAGCGGGAGCCTCGGGTACAATGAGCAGTTCTTC.

This clonotype was found a few times. The chain uses TRBV6-1 and TRBJ1-5, with a tentative D call TRBD1 (5 bases). Germline assignment: CDR1 MNHNS and CDR2 SASEGT. The CDR3 sequence is 14 residues long. V lost 8 bases to trimming and J lost 6 bases, with 17 bases between them. The DNA for the CDR3 is TGTGCCAGCCAGCCTCGGGGGGGAGGTCAGCCCCAGCATTTT. Encoded protein: CASQPRGGGQPQHF.

The gene calls are TRBV6-4 and TRBJ2-1; 14 bases map to TRBD2. The CDR3 runs to 16 residues. The V gene end was trimmed by 6 bases and the J gene end by 4 bases; junction bases not matched to a gene: 5. CDR1 and CDR2 (germline): MRHNA, SNTAGT. The CDR3 DNA follows: TGTGCCAGCAGCCCGACTAGCGGGAGGGCGTACAATGAGCAGTTCTTC. Translated, it gives CASSPTSGRAYNEQFF.

The gene calls are TRBV19 and TRBJ2-7; 10 nucleotides agree with TRBD1. The CDR3 covers 14 residues. Per germline, CDR1 LNHDA and CDR2 SQIVND (reference sequence). With V trimmed by 3 bases and J by 4 bases, 3 bases remained unmatched. CDR3 loop: CASSIGQGEYEQYF. As DNA, the CDR3 is TGTGCCAGTAGTATCGGACAGGGGGAGTACGAGCAGTACTTC.

This clonotype was counted ten times or more. The rearrangement joins TRBV19 to TRBJ2-7; perhaps TRBD2 as D (5 bases). The CDR3 totals 15 residues. Germline CDR1 is LNHDA and CDR2 is SQIVND (reference sequence). Trimming pared 1 base from V and 0 bases from J, leaving 10 bases between. Here the CDR3 reads CASSIGRGFSYEQYF. The DNA of the CDR3 is TGTGCCAGTAGTATAGGACGCGGGTTCTCCTACGAGCAGTACTTC.

The V gene is TRBV10-3, the J gene TRBJ1-2; 8 bases fit TRBD1. CDR3 length: 14 amino acids. With 2 bases clipped from V and 5 bases from J, the junction kept 4 bases outside the gene matches. Germline V lookup: CDR1 ENHRY, CDR2 SYGVKD. Written as DNA, the CDR3 is TGTGCCATCAGTGAGGGACAGGGTGATTATGGCTACACCTTC. Its protein product is CAISEGQGDYGYTF.

This clonotype was detected many times. The gene calls are TRBV27 and TRBJ1-6; D may be TRBD1 (5 bases). CDR1 is MNHEY and CDR2 is SMNVEV in the germline V gene (reference sequence). This CDR3 region has 15 residues. V shed 7 bases and J shed 3 bases, with 13 bases lying between them. The CDR3 sequence: CASISRASYNSPLHF. The CDR3 DNA reads TGTGCCAGCATATCCAGGGCCAGCTATAATTCACCCCTCCACTTT.

This clonotype appeared a few times. The chain carries TRBV20-1 and TRBJ2-1; 11 bases align to TRBD2. J lost 5 bases, V lost 5 bases, and 8 bases had no gene match. This CDR3 comprises 15 residues. CDR1 and CDR2 from the germline V gene are DFQATT and SNEGSKA (reference sequence). This CDR3 reads CSALSGRADNNEQFF. CDR3 bases: TGCAGTGCTCTTAGCGGGAGGGCCGATAACAATGAGCAGTTCTTC.

Ten or more counts support this clonotype. The chain links TRBV3-1 to TRBJ1-2; 7 nucleotides line up with TRBD1. The CDR3 has 14 amino acids. V dropped 3 bases and J dropped 8; count of bases not matched to a gene: 9. Germline V gene data show CDR1 as LGHDT and CDR2 as YNNKEL (reference sequence). The CDR3: CASSHATGNRGYTF. The CDR3 nucleotides are TGTGCCAGCAGCCATGCGACAGGGAATCGGGGCTACACCTTC.

CDR3 sequence (DNA): TGCGCCAGCAGCTCCGAACCGGTAATATACGAGCAGTACTTC. Translated, it gives CASSSEPVIYEQYF. This chain joins TRBV5-1 and TRBJ2-7; D unresolved. Trimming removed 3 bases from V and 4 bases from J, with 14 bases in between. Germline-derived CDR1 and CDR2 are SGHRS and YFSETQ. The CDR3 contains 14 residues. Variable domain in full (rest from reference TRBV5-1 and TRBJ2-7): KAGVTQTPRYLIKTRGQQVTLSCSPISGHRSVSWYQQTPGQGLQFLFEYFSETQRNKGNFPGRFSGRQFSNSRSEMNVSTLELGDSALYLCASSSEPVIYEQYFGPGTRLTVT.

This clonotype was picked up a small number of times. Mismatch with germline at one junction end may stem from a read error. The chain uses TRBV7-7 and TRBJ2-3, with D perhaps matching TRBD2 (5 bases). CDR3 length equals 13 residues. Germline CDR1 reads SSHAT; CDR2 reads FNYEAQ (reference sequence). CDR3 sequence: CASSVGEGDTQYF. Here the CDR3 DNA reads TGTGCTAGCAGTGTTGGCGAGGGAGATACGCAGTATTTT. Together with reference TRBV7-7 and TRBJ2-3, the CDR3 gives the full variable domain: GAGVSQSPRYKVTKRGQDVTLRCDPISSHATLYWYQQALGQGPEFLTYFNYEAQPDKSGLPSDRFSAERPEGSISTLTIQRTEQRDSAMYRCASSVGEGDTQYFGPGTRLTVL.

This clonotype is deemed medium-sized. This chain joins TRBV19 and TRBJ1-5, with D possibly being TRBD1 (6 bases). The germline CDR1 and CDR2 sequences are LNHDA and SQIVND (reference sequence). Trimming cost V 5 bases and J 6 bases, with 11 bases left between them. The CDR3 sequence is 13 residues long. The CDR3: CASSAGEVQPQHF. DNA of the CDR3: TGTGCCAGTAGTGCAGGGGAGGTTCAGCCCCAGCATTTT. The full variable domain, in which reference TRBV19 and TRBJ1-5 provide the parts outside the CDR3, is DGGITQSPKYLFRKEGQNVTLSCEQNLNHDAMYWYRQDPGQGLRLIYYSQIVNDFQKGDIAEGYSVSREKKESFPLTVTSAQKNPTAFYLCASSAGEVQPQHFGDGTRLSIL.

The chain joins TRBV13 to TRBJ2-1, with 8 positions matching TRBD2. Germline V gene sequence: CDR1 PRHDT, CDR2 FYEKMQ (reference sequence). There are 17 residues in the CDR3. Trimming removed 5 bases from V and 1 base from J; junction bases left unmatched: 10. DNA for the CDR3: TGTGCCAGCAGCAAAACACTAGCGGCAAATTCCTACAATGAGCAGTTCTTC. Translating it yields CASSKTLAANSYNEQFF.

The sample holds many counts of this clonotype. The gene calls are TRBV6-1 and TRBJ2-7; tentatively, D is TRBD1 (6 bases). The CDR3 is 17 amino acids. CDR1 and CDR2 (germline): MNHNS, SASEGT. V gave up 5 bases and J gave up 4 bases, with 24 bases separating them. CDR3 in amino acids: CASSTTGTTTRRYEQYF. In nucleotides, the CDR3 is TGTGCCAGCAGTACAACCGGGACAACGACCCGCCGGTACGAGCAGTACTTC.

In its sample, this clonotype is medium-sized (0.01 to 0.1%). The chain employs TRBV27 and TRBJ1-2, with TRBD1 identical over 10 bases. Trimming at V came to 2 bases and at J to 6 bases, leaving 3 bases not matched to a gene. Germline assignment: CDR1 MNHEY and CDR2 SMNVEV (reference sequence). The CDR3 loop spans 14 amino acids. For the CDR3, the DNA is TGTGCCAGCAGTTTAGACAGGGGGCGGGATGGCTACACCTTC. This gives the protein CASSLDRGRDGYTF.

There are a few counts of this clonotype. Just one base apart from a much larger clone, this may be a read error. This rearrangement joins TRBV4-1 to TRBJ2-3; TRBD2 might be the D (5 bases). The CDR3 has 16 amino acids. Trimming took 0 bases from V and 1 from J, leaving 11 bases between them. Germline CDR1 MGHRA, CDR2 YSYEKL. CDR3 in amino acids: CASSQEEAGGTDTQYF. The CDR3 region has the DNA TGCGCCAGCAGCCAAGAGGAGGCAGGTGGCACAGATACGCAGTATTTT.

The chain couples TRBV2 to TRBJ2-1, with 11 bases fitting TRBD1. The germline gives CDR1 SNHLY, CDR2 FYNNEI. Losses at the gene ends were 10 bases for V and 4 bases for J; bases not matched to a gene: 9. The CDR3 runs to 15 residues. CDR3 DNA sequence: TGTGCCACCTCTGCGGGACAGGGGGTTTACAATGAGCAGTTCTTC. This gives the protein CATSAGQGVYNEQFF. The full variable domain, in which reference TRBV2 and TRBJ2-1 provide the parts outside the CDR3, is EPEVTQTPSHQVTQMGQEVILRCVPISNHLYFYWYRQILGQKVEFLVSFYNNEISEKSEIFDDQFSVERPDGSNFTLKIRSTKLEDSAMYFCATSAGQGVYNEQFFGPGTRLTVL.

This clonotype has a handful of counts. The chain links TRBV19 to TRBJ2-1; D uncertain. Germline-derived CDR1 and CDR2 are LNHDA and SQIVND (reference sequence). Deletions cut 5 bases from V and 0 bases from J, with 11 bases between. This CDR3 comprises 15 residues. The CDR3, as DNA: TGTGCCAGTAGTGAGCGCAGAAACTCCTACAATGAGCAGTTCTTC. Translation: CASSERRNSYNEQFF.

This clonotype has just a few counts. V is TRBV20-1 and J is TRBJ2-5; 7 bases align to TRBD1. V was pared by 5 bases and J by 1 base, with 4 bases of the junction left unmatched. CDR3 size: 13 residues. Germline V gives CDR1 DFQATT, CDR2 SNEGSKA (reference sequence). In DNA, the CDR3 is TGCAGTGCTCAAGAGGGGGCCCAAGAGACCCAGTACTTC. Protein product: CSAQEGAQETQYF.

This clonotype has a single count. This chain links TRBV12-3 or TRBV12-4 with TRBJ2-2; TRBD1 aligns across 9 bases. V lost 7 bases and J lost 1; bases outside the gene matches: 4. The CDR3 runs 15 residues. The CDR3 is CASTDRGVNTGELFF. For the CDR3, the DNA is TGTGCCAGCACGGACAGGGGAGTGAACACCGGGGAGCTGTTTTTT.

Note on this clonotype: This is likely a read error, given that the CDR3 carries no conserved phenylalanine or tryptophan at its end. The chain combines TRBV12-3 or TRBV12-4 with TRBJ1-1, with D uncertain. Trimming took off 3 bases at V and 7 bases at J, with 9 bases between the two ends. The CDR3 is 12 amino acids. The CDR3 DNA reads TGTGCCAGCAGTTTGCGAGCAGTTGAAGCTTTCTAT. Its protein product is CASSLRAVEAFY.

This clonotype was recorded at least ten times. This chain joins TRBV19 and TRBJ1-2; D uncertain. The germline V gene has CDR1 LNHDA and CDR2 SQIVND (reference sequence). The CDR3 has 14 residues. Deletions cut 1 base from V and 7 bases from J, with 13 bases between. CDR3 sequence: CASSIGTSGGGYTF. CDR3 in DNA: TGTGCCAGTAGTATAGGAACCTCGGGAGGTGGCTACACCTTC.